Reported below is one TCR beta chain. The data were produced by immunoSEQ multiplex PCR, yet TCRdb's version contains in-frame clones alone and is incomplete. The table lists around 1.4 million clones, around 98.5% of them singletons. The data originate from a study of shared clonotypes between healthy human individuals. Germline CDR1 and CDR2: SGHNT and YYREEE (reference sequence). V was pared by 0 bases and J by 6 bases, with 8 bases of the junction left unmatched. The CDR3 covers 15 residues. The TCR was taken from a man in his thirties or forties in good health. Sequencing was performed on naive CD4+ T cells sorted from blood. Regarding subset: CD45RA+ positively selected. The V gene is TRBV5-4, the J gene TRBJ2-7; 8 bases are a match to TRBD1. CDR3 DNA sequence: TGTGCCAGCAGCTTGGGAGGACAGGGTTTTAGCGAGCAGTACTTC. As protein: CASSLGGQGFSEQYF.